Detailed here is one T cell receptor beta chain. The specificity of this receptor is unknown. Per-nucleotide qualities are absent, and no much larger clonotype sits a single base away. The sample comes from a study of cytomegalovirus exposure and HLA in healthy donors (dated by TCRdb to 2016 to 2017). Background on the whole study: According to a later analysis, the 120 or so validation repertoires were produced on the same platform as the roughly 700 repertoires of the first cohort. The study aimed to test whether cataloging public T cell receptors could reveal signatures of past pathogen exposure. Besides the first cohort of around 700 subjects, a separate validation cohort made up of around 120 different subjects was used. To predict cytomegalovirus infection status, the study brought together high-throughput TCR immunosequencing, statistical association of individual TCRs with disease status, and machine learning.

Beyond this particular receptor, the publication reports: A later analysis lacked HLA typing for the validation cohort, so it scored co-occurrence in that cohort across all 120 or so repertoires. In a later analysis, TCRs clustered in the first cohort were found to also tend to co-occur in the roughly 120 validation repertoires, with 94% of cluster scores above 0. While some public TCRs were present in many individuals, most TCR sequences turned up only very rarely across donors. In vitro tests confirmed that three of the cytomegalovirus-associated TCR beta chains recognize cytomegalovirus antigens. The study gave a list of 150 to 200 TCR beta chains associated with cytomegalovirus. The authors suggested that the approach could potentially be generalized to other disease states and immunological phenotypes. The classifier was reported to diagnose cytomegalovirus status with high specificity and sensitivity in both the original cohort and the validation cohort.

The CDR1 and CDR2 encoded by the germline V gene are SGHDT and YYEEEE. The CDR3, cysteine through phenylalanine, is 16 amino acids long. Just CDR3 DNA is preserved here, 48 bases in frame from base 1. Trimming removed 3 bases from V and 4 bases from J; the gene matches leave 10 bases unexplained. The donors belonged to the validation cohort of over a hundred subjects, which was separate from the roughly 700-subject first cohort. Receptor amplification or capture employed the immunoSEQ multiplex PCR assay. As for the authors' bioinformatics: A statistical classification framework was built to diagnose cytomegalovirus status from the catalog of TCR beta chain sequences. TCRdb took over this immuneACCESS table, retaining in-frame rearrangements with V and J assigned. Such tables are incomplete; in checked studies, under half of the missing clones stem from an unresolved V gene, and the remainder is unexplained. From that table come the V and J calls and clone size; the DNA was used to work out D and trimming. In all, the sample holds about 160,000 clones, and approximately 88% of those were seen once. Of the sample, about a tenth falls within the top ten clones.

The chain is encoded by TRBV5-6 joined to TRBJ2-7; TRBD1 fits 10 bases in the junction. The TCR sequence derives from a man aged 30-40 years in good health and CMV-seropositive. The specimen was PBMCs. The CDR3 reads CASSSGTGAVFYEQYF. The DNA sequence is given as TGTGCCAGCAGCTCCGGGACAGGGGCGGTATTTTACGAGCAGTACTTC.